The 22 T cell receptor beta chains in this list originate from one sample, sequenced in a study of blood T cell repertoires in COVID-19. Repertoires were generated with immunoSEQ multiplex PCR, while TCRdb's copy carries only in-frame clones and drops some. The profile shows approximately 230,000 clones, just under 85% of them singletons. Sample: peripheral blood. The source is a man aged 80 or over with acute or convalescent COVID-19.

CDR3 amino acids: CSVEDWTSGSYEQYF. CDR3 coding DNA: TGCAGCGTTGAAGATTGGACTAGCGGATCCTACGAGCAGTACTTC. The rearrangement joins TRBV29-1 to TRBJ2-7; 10 bases map to TRBD2. Trimming cost V 0 bases and J 1 base; bases outside gene matches: 3. The germline CDR1 and CDR2 sequences are SQVTM and ANQGSEA. The CDR3 is 15 amino acids.

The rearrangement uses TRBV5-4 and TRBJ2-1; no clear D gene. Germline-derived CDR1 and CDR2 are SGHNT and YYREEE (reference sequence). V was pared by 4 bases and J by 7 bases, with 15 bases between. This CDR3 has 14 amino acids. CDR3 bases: TGTGCCAGCAGCGATCACGACCGACAAAATGAGCAGTTCTTC. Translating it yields CASSDHDRQNEQFF.

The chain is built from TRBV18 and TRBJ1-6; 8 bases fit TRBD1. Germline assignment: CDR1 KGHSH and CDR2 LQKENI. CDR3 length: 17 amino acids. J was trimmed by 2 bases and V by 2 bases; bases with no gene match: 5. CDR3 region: CASSPLAGGAYNSPLHF. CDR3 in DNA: TGTGCCAGCTCACCATTAGCAGGGGGCGCCTATAATTCACCCCTCCACTTT.

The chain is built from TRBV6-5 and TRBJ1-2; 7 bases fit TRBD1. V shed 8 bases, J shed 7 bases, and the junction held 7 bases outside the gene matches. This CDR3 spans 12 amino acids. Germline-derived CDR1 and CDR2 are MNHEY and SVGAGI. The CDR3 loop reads CASDDRVGGYTF. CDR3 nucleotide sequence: TGTGCCAGCGACGACAGGGTGGGTGGCTACACCTTC.

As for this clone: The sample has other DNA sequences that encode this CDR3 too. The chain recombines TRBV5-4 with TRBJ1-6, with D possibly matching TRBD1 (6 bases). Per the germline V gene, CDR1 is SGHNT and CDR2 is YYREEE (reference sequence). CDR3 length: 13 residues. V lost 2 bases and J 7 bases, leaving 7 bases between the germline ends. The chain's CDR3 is CASSLTGNSPLHF. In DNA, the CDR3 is TGTGCCAGCAGCTTAACAGGGAATTCACCCCTCCACTTT.

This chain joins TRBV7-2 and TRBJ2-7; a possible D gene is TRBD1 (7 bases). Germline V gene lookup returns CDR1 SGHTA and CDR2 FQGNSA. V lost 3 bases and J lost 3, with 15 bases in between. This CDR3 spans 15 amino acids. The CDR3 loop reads CASSFSYRGGYEQYF. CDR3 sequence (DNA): TGTGCCAGCAGCTTCTCGTACAGGGGAGGCTACGAGCAGTACTTC.

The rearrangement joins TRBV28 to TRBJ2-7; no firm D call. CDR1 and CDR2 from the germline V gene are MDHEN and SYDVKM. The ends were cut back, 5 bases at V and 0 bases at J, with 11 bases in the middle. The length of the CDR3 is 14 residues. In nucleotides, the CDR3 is TGTGCCAGCAGTCGCGGCGACGGCTCCTACGAGCAGTACTTC. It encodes CASSRGDGSYEQYF.

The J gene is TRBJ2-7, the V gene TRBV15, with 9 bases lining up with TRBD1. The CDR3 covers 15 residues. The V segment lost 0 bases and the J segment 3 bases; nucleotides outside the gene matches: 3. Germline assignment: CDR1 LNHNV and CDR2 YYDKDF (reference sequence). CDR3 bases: TGTGCCACCAGCAGAGAAACGGGACAGGGCTACGAGCAGTACTTC. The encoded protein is CATSRETGQGYEQYF.

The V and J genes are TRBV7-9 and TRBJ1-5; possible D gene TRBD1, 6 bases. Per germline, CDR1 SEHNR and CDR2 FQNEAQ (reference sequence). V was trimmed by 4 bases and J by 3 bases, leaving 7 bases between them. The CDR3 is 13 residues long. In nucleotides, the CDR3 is TGTGCCAGCAGCTGGGACAACAATCAGCCCCAGCATTTT. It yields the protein CASSWDNNQPQHF. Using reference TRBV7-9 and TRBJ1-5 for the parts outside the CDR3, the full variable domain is DTGVSQNPRHKITKRGQNVTFRCDPISEHNRLYWYRQTLGQGPEFLTYFQNEAQLEKSRLLSDRFSAERPKGSFSTLEIQRTEQGDSAMYLCASSWDNNQPQHFGDGTRLSIL.

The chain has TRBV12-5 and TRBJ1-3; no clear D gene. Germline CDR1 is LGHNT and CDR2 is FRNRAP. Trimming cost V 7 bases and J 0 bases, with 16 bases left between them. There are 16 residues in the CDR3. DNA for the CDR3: TGTGCTAGTGTAATAGGAGACGACTCCTCTGGAAACACCATATATTTT. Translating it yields CASVIGDDSSGNTIYF.

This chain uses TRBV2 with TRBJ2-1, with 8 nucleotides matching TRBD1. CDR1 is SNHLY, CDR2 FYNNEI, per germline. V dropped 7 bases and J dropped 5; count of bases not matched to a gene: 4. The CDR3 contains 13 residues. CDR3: CASTTDRDNEQFF. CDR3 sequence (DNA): TGTGCCAGCACTACGGACAGGGACAATGAGCAGTTCTTC. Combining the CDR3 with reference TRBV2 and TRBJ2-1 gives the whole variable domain EPEVTQTPSHQVTQMGQEVILRCVPISNHLYFYWYRQILGQKVEFLVSFYNNEISEKSEIFDDQFSVERPDGSNFTLKIRSTKLEDSAMYFCASTTDRDNEQFFGPGTRLTVL.

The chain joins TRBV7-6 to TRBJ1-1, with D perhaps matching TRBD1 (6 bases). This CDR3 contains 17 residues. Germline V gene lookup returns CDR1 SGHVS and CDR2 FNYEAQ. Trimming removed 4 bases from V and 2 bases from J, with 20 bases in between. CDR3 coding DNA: TGTGCCAGCAGCTCCGCCCCTTTACAGGGAGTTAACACTGAAGCTTTCTTT. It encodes CASSSAPLQGVNTEAFF.

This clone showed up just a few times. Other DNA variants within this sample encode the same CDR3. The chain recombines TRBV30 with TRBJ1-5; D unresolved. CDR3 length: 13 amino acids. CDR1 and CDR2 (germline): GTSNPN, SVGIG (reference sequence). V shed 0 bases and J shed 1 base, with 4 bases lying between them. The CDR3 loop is CAWSVQSNQPQHF. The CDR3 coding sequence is TGTGCCTGGAGTGTACAGAGCAATCAGCCCCAGCATTTT.

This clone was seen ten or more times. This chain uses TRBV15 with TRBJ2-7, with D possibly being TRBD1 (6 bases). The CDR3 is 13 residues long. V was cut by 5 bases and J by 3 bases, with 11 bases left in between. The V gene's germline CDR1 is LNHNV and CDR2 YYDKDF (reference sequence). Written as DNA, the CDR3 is TGTGCCACCAGCCGAGCGGACAGCTACGAGCAGTACTTC. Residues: CATSRADSYEQYF.

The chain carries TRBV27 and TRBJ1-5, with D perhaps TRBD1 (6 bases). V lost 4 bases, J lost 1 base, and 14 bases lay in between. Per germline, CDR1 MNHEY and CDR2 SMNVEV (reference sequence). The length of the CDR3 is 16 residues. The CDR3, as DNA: TGTGCCAGCAGTTCCCTGACAGGCGGGAGCAATCAGCCCCAGCATTTT. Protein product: CASSSLTGGSNQPQHF.

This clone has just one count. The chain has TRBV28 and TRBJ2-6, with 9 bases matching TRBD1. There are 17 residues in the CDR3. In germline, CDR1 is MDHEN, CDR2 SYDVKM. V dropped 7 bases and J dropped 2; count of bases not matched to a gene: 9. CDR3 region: CASKSLGQGAGANVLTF. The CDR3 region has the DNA TGTGCCAGCAAATCCCTGGGACAGGGCGCTGGGGCCAACGTCCTGACTTTC.

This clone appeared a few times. CDR3 sequence: CASSLDGGVGTEAFF. CDR3 DNA sequence: TGTGCCAGCAGCTTAGACGGCGGGGTTGGCACTGAAGCTTTCTTT. The chain links TRBV7-2 to TRBJ1-1; D remains ambiguous. Trimming cost V 1 base and J 4 bases, with 13 bases left between them. The germline CDR1 and CDR2 sequences are SGHTA and FQGNSA. The CDR3 runs 15 residues.

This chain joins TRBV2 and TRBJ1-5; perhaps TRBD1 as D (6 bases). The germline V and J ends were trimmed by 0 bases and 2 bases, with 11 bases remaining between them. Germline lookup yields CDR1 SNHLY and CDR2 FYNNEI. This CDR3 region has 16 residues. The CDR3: CASSEARSGGNQPQHF. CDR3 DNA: TGTGCCAGCAGTGAAGCGCGGTCAGGGGGCAATCAGCCCCAGCATTTT.

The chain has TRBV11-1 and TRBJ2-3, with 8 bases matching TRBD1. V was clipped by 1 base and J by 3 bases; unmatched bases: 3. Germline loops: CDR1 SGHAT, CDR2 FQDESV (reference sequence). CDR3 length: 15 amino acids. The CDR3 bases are TGTGCCAGCAGCTTAGACAGGGGGTCGACAGATACGCAGTATTTT. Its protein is CASSLDRGSTDTQYF.

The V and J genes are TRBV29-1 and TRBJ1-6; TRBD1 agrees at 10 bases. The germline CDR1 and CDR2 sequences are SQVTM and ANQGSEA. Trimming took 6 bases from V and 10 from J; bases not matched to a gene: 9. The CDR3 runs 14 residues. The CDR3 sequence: CSVKAGTGESPLHF. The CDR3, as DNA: TGCAGCGTAAAAGCCGGGACAGGGGAATCACCCCTCCACTTT.

The CDR3 DNA reads TGTGCCAGCAGTTCCCCGGGGACAGGGCTGTACGAGCAGTACTTC. It yields the protein CASSSPGTGLYEQYF. The chain is built from TRBV6-5 and TRBJ2-7; 9 nucleotides align to TRBD1. Germline V gene data show CDR1 as MNHEY and CDR2 as SVGAGI. The CDR3 covers 15 residues. Unmatched junction bases numbered 8, after V lost 4 bases and J lost 4 bases.

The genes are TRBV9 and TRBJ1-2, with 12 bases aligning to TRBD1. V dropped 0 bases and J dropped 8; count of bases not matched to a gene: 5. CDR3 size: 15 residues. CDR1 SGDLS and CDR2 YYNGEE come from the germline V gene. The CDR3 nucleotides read TGTGCCAGCAGCGTAGCGGGACAGGGGGCGCGAGGCTACACCTTC. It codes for CASSVAGQGARGYTF.